What follows are 15 T cell receptor beta chains derived from one specimen sequenced in a study of T cell responses to AZD1222 COVID-19 vaccine. Sequenced by immunoSEQ multiplex PCR; TCRdb stores in-frame clones only, minus some. The sample holds 90,000 to 150,000 clones; roughly 90% are singletons and the top ten take roughly 3.5%. The sequencing used peripheral blood, collected on day 0 of AZD1222 vaccination. Every receptor here comes from an adult in good health.

This chain's CDR3 is CASESGEAFF. CDR3 coding DNA: TGTGCCAGCGAATCCGGGGAAGCTTTCTTT. This sequence joins TRBV25-1 and TRBJ1-1; no definite D call. The CDR3 covers 10 residues. The V end was cut by 8 bases, the J end by 8 bases, with 9 bases between. The V gene's germline CDR1 is MGHDK and CDR2 SYGVNS.

The chain uses TRBV29-1 and TRBJ1-3; 7 bases agree with TRBD1. This CDR3 comprises 16 residues. V lost 7 bases, J lost 2 bases, and 14 bases stayed unmatched. The germline gives CDR1 SQVTM, CDR2 ANQGSEA. The CDR3 here is CSARGGGYGAGNTIYF. CDR3 bases: TGCAGCGCCCGTGGAGGGGGCTATGGTGCTGGAAACACCATATATTTT. Combining the CDR3 with reference TRBV29-1 and TRBJ1-3 gives the whole variable domain SAVISQKPSRDICQRGTSLTIQCQVDSQVTMMFWYRQQPGQSLTLIATANQGSEATYESGFVIDKFPISRPNLTFSTLTVSNMSPEDSSIYLCSARGGGYGAGNTIYFGEGSWLTVV.

A single count supports this clone. The V and J genes are TRBV13 and TRBJ1-2, with D tentatively TRBD1 (6 bases). V lost 4 bases to trimming and J lost 5 bases, with 11 bases between them. Per the germline V gene, CDR1 is PRHDT and CDR2 is FYEKMQ (reference sequence). The CDR3 runs to 13 residues. The CDR3 bases are TGTGCCAGCAGCTCCCGTGGACAGTATGGCTACACCTTC. It specifies CASSSRGQYGYTF. The entire variable domain, with the rest obtained from reference TRBV13 and TRBJ1-2, is as follows: AAGVIQSPRHLIKEKRETATLKCYPIPRHDTVYWYQQGPGQDPQFLISFYEKMQSDKGSIPDRFSAQQFSDYHSELNMSSLELGDSALYFCASSSRGQYGYTFGSGTRLTVV.

The chain joins TRBV11-2 to TRBJ2-3; TRBD2 matches 9 bases. With V trimmed by 2 bases and J by 6 bases, 9 bases remained unmatched. Germline CDR1 and CDR2: SGHAT and FQNNGV. The CDR3 is made up of 16 amino acids. The CDR3 loop is CASSLNPAGGWDTQYF. As DNA, the CDR3 is TGTGCCAGCAGCTTAAATCCAGCGGGGGGTTGGGATACGCAGTATTTT. Full variable domain (outside the CDR3, taken from reference TRBV11-2 and TRBJ2-3): EAGVAQSPRYKIIEKRQSVAFWCNPISGHATLYWYQQILGQGPKLLIQFQNNGVVDDSQLPKDRFSAERLKGVDSTLKIQPAKLEDSAVYLCASSLNPAGGWDTQYFGPGTRLTVL.

The genes are TRBV9 and TRBJ2-3; the D gene is possibly TRBD2 (5 bases). Germline CDR1 is SGDLS and CDR2 is YYNGEE. CDR3 length: 15 amino acids. V was pared by 0 bases and J by 6 bases, with 14 bases between. The CDR3 spells CASSVDFGDPDTQYF. The CDR3 region has the DNA TGTGCCAGCAGCGTAGACTTCGGGGATCCGGATACGCAGTATTTT.

V is TRBV20-1 and J is TRBJ2-1; TRBD2 is a possible D gene (5 bases). Germline CDR1 DFQATT, CDR2 SNEGSKA (reference sequence). V was trimmed by 3 bases and J by 1 base, leaving 10 bases between them. The CDR3 totals 14 residues. CDR3 coding DNA: TGCAGTGCTAGTGACCGGGAATCCTACAATGAGCAGTTCTTC. Residues: CSASDRESYNEQFF.

This chain uses TRBV29-1 with TRBJ2-1, with 9 bases aligning to TRBD2. The CDR3 has 13 residues. Germline V gene sequence: CDR1 SQVTM, CDR2 ANQGSEA. The junction had 2 bases not matched to a gene; V was cut back by 3 bases and J by 5 bases. Here the CDR3 DNA reads TGCAGCGTTGACAGCGGGGGGAACAATGAGCAGTTCTTC. This gives the protein CSVDSGGNNEQFF.

The rearrangement links TRBV13 to TRBJ1-4; D remains unclear. This CDR3 has 13 amino acids. V was trimmed by 2 bases and J by 4 bases, leaving 5 bases between them. Germline V lookup: CDR1 PRHDT, CDR2 FYEKMQ (reference sequence). The CDR3 spells CASSLPNNEKLFF. Here the CDR3 DNA reads TGTGCCAGCAGCTTACCAAATAATGAAAAACTGTTTTTT.

The chain couples TRBV15 to TRBJ2-1; TRBD2 is a possible D gene (6 bases). CDR3 length: 15 amino acids. Germline V lookup: CDR1 LNHNV, CDR2 YYDKDF (reference sequence). V was trimmed by 0 bases and J by 6 bases, leaving 12 bases between them. CDR3 nucleotide sequence: TGTGCCACCAGCAGAGAAACTAGCTGGGGCAATGAGCAGTTCTTC. This sequence encodes CATSRETSWGNEQFF.

This rearrangement joins TRBV18 to TRBJ1-5; D not certain. Per germline, CDR1 KGHSH and CDR2 LQKENI. This CDR3 contains 14 residues. Trimming shortened V by 6 bases and J by 0 bases, and 9 bases separated the two germline ends. The CDR3 DNA reads as TGTGCCAGCTCGGAGAATTATAGCAATCAGCCCCAGCATTTT. Its protein product is CASSENYSNQPQHF.

In DNA form, the CDR3 reads TGTGCCAGCAGCGCGGGACAGGGGATAGCTCAGCCCCAGCATTTT. Its translation: CASSAGQGIAQPQHF. The V and J genes are TRBV5-4 and TRBJ1-5, with 10 bases aligning to TRBD1. The CDR3 spans 15 residues. The trim removed 4 bases at V and 6 bases at J, leaving 7 bases unmatched. Germline V CDR1 and CDR2: SGHNT, YYREEE (reference sequence). Full variable domain (missing parts from reference TRBV5-4 and TRBJ1-5): ETGVTQSPTHLIKTRGQQVTLRCSSQSGHNTVSWYQQALGQGPQFIFQYYREEENGRGNFPPRFSGLQFPNYSSELNVNALELDDSALYLCASSAGQGIAQPQHFGDGTRLSIL.

The chain employs TRBV12-3 or TRBV12-4 and TRBJ1-1; no reliable D call. The CDR3 has 13 amino acids. V was pared by 4 bases and J by 0 bases, with 6 bases between. CDR3 loop: CASSSYLNTEAFF. The CDR3 DNA follows: TGTGCCAGCAGTTCGTATTTGAACACTGAAGCTTTCTTT.

V and J are TRBV7-9 and TRBJ1-2; D remains unclear. Germline-derived CDR1 and CDR2 are SEHNR and FQNEAQ (reference sequence). V was clipped by 5 bases and J by 1 base, with 2 bases between them. This CDR3 is 11 amino acids long. For the CDR3, the DNA is TGTGCCAGCAGCGTTAACTATGGCTACACCTTC. As protein: CASSVNYGYTF.

The V call is TRBV6-4, the J call TRBJ1-5; 9 nucleotides match TRBD1. Germline lookup yields CDR1 MRHNA and CDR2 SNTAGT. The length of the CDR3 is 14 residues. V shed 5 bases and J 6 bases; nucleotides not matched to a gene: 5. CDR3 sequence reads: CASSPGQGAQPQHF. CDR3 nucleotide sequence: TGTGCCAGCAGTCCGGGACAGGGAGCTCAGCCCCAGCATTTT.

This chain links TRBV9 with TRBJ1-2; D perhaps matches TRBD1 (6 bases). This CDR3 region has 13 residues. The V end was cut by 8 bases, the J end by 5 bases, with 16 bases between. The V gene's germline CDR1 is SGDLS and CDR2 YYNGEE. DNA of the CDR3: TGTGCCAGTAGAGGGACACTTCGTTATGGCTACACCTTC. Encoded protein: CASRGTLRYGYTF.